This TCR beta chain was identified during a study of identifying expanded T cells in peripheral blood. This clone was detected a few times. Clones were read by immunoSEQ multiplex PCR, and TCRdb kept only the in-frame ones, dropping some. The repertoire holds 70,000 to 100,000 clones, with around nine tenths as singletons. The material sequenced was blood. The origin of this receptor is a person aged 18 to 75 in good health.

CDR3: CASSYSGGELFF. The CDR3 DNA reads TGTGCCAGCAGTTATAGTGGCGGGGAGCTGTTTTTT. V is TRBV6-5 and J is TRBJ2-2, with unresolved D. The V and J ends lost 3 bases and 7 bases respectively, with 6 bases between them. The CDR3 is 12 residues long. CDR1 MNHEY and CDR2 SVGAGI come from the germline V gene.